These 25 T cell receptor beta chains originate from one sample sequenced in a study of cytomegalovirus exposure and HLA in healthy donors. Primers included in the PCR were 60 Vbeta and 13 Jbeta primers. Sequencing used immunoSEQ multiplex PCR; TCRdb keeps in-frame clones, though not all of them. Of about 200,000 clones in the sample, over 75% were seen once. Sequenced material: PBMCs. These receptors came from a boy aged 2-9 years in good health and CMV-seronegative.

The V call is TRBV7-2, the J call TRBJ2-3, with 12 nucleotides matching TRBD2. CDR3 size: 15 residues. The ends lost 5 bases at V and 2 bases at J; junction bases unmatched: 2. Germline assignment: CDR1 SGHTA and CDR2 FQGNSA. The CDR3 reads CASSRTSGNTDTQYF. The CDR3 DNA sequence: TGTGCCAGCAGCCGGACTAGCGGGAACACAGATACGCAGTATTTT.

The genes are TRBV5-1 and TRBJ2-3; D remains unclear. CDR1 and CDR2 (germline): SGHRS, YFSETQ. CDR3 length equals 12 residues. Trimming cost V 4 bases and J 5 bases, with 8 bases left between them. The CDR3 region is CASSPLGDTQYF. The DNA for the CDR3 is TGCGCCAGCAGCCCCCTAGGAGATACGCAGTATTTT.

The chain has TRBV5-5 and TRBJ2-3; TRBD2 matches 9 bases. This CDR3 spans 18 amino acids. Germline V gene sequence: CDR1 SGHKS, CDR2 YYEKEE (reference sequence). J was trimmed by 4 bases and V by 4 bases; bases with no gene match: 16. The CDR3 bases are TGTGCCAGCAGCGACCAACCCCTAATAGCGGGGGCCCCAGATACGCAGTATTTT. This translates into CASSDQPLIAGAPDTQYF.

The chain joins TRBV5-6 to TRBJ2-1; no firm D call. Between the trimmed V and J ends, which lost 2 bases and 6 bases, there was a span of 3 bases. Germline CDR1 and CDR2: SGHDT and YYEEEE. CDR3 length equals 11 residues. The CDR3 region has the DNA TGTGCCAGCAGCTTCAGCAATGAGCAGTTCTTC. It is translated as CASSFSNEQFF.

V is TRBV7-9 and J is TRBJ2-3, with D possibly TRBD2 on 6 matching bases. V was shortened by 1 base and J by 6 bases, with 11 bases between the two germline ends. Looked up from germline, CDR1 is SEHNR and CDR2 is FQNEAQ (reference sequence). CDR3 length equals 14 residues. The CDR3 nucleotides are TGTGCCAGCAGCTTAGGGAGTCGGGGGGATACGCAGTATTTT. This codes for CASSLGSRGDTQYF.

V gene TRBV9 combines with J gene TRBJ1-1, with a weak D call TRBD1 (6 bases). The CDR3 covers 14 residues. The V gene lost 0 bases and the J gene lost 5 bases, with 11 bases spanning the gap. Germline V CDR1 and CDR2: SGDLS, YYNGEE. The CDR3: CASSVGTGSTEAFF. DNA of the CDR3: TGTGCCAGCAGCGTAGGTACAGGGTCGACTGAAGCTTTCTTT.

The V and J genes are TRBV29-1 and TRBJ1-1; no reliable D call. Trimming removed 7 bases from V and 0 bases from J, with 21 bases in between. Germline values: CDR1 SQVTM, CDR2 ANQGSEA. This CDR3 is 16 amino acids long. The CDR3 bases are TGCAGCGCCCGCGCTCGTGACACAAAAATGAACACTGAAGCTTTCTTT. Amino acids: CSARARDTKMNTEAFF. Drawing the rest from reference TRBV29-1 and TRBJ1-1, the complete variable domain is SAVISQKPSRDICQRGTSLTIQCQVDSQVTMMFWYRQQPGQSLTLIATANQGSEATYESGFVIDKFPISRPNLTFSTLTVSNMSPEDSSIYLCSARARDTKMNTEAFFGQGTRLTVV.

The gene calls are TRBV6-1 and TRBJ1-6; weak D call: TRBD1 (5 bases). Trimming cost V 1 base and J 0 bases, with 13 bases left between them. This CDR3 has 18 amino acids. CDR1 is MNHNS, CDR2 SASEGT, per germline. CDR3 nucleotide sequence: TGTGCCAGCAGTGAAGTACAGGCTGCCGTCTCCTATAATTCACCCCTCCACTTT. Residues: CASSEVQAAVSYNSPLHF.

This sequence joins TRBV2 and TRBJ2-4; D unclear. V gave up 2 bases and J gave up 9 bases, with 11 bases separating them. CDR1 and CDR2 from the germline V gene are SNHLY and FYNNEI. The CDR3 consists of 13 residues. The CDR3 DNA reads TGTGCCAGCAGTGAATCCCTCTACGGCATTCAGTACTTC. It is translated as CASSESLYGIQYF.

This clone was counted only a few times. The genes are TRBV6-1 and TRBJ2-2; D might be TRBD1 (6 bases). The germline V and J ends were trimmed by 2 bases and 2 bases, with 15 bases remaining between them. CDR3 size: 17 residues. CDR1 and CDR2 from the germline V gene are MNHNS and SASEGT. CDR3 sequence reads: CASSELGGGGNTGELFF. The DNA for the CDR3 is TGTGCCAGCAGTGAACTAGGTGGGGGCGGTAACACCGGGGAGCTGTTTTTT.

The V gene is TRBV7-2, the J gene TRBJ2-3; TRBD2 agrees at 8 bases. CDR3 length: 16 amino acids. The V and J ends lost 5 bases and 0 bases, in that order; junction bases with no gene match: 7. Germline V gives CDR1 SGHTA, CDR2 FQGNSA. The CDR3 DNA sequence: TGTGCCAGCAGCACCACCGCGGGGGGTAGCACAGATACGCAGTATTTT. It is translated as CASSTTAGGSTDTQYF.

The rearrangement links TRBV4-2 to TRBJ2-7; D may be TRBD2 (7 bases). Trimming left V 0 bases short and J 2 bases short, with 11 bases between. Germline V gene sequence: CDR1 LGHNA, CDR2 YNFKEQ. The CDR3 sequence is 15 residues long. This CDR3 is CASSQDPGGPYEQYF. The CDR3 DNA sequence: TGTGCCAGCAGCCAAGATCCGGGGGGCCCCTACGAGCAGTACTTC.

This chain joins TRBV11-2 and TRBJ2-7; TRBD2 aligns across 7 bases. V lost 2 bases and J lost 4; bases outside the gene matches: 8. The CDR3 loop spans 15 amino acids. Germline loops: CDR1 SGHAT, CDR2 FQNNGV. The CDR3 loop reads CASSLTVGLGYEQYF. CDR3 bases: TGTGCCAGCAGCTTAACGGTTGGACTAGGGTACGAGCAGTACTTC.

The chain couples TRBV29-1 to TRBJ2-5; TRBD2 matches at 8 bases. The V segment lost 5 bases and the J segment 5 bases; nucleotides outside the gene matches: 7. The CDR3 length is 13 residues. Germline assignment: CDR1 SQVTM and CDR2 ANQGSEA. This CDR3 is CSVHRGGRETQYF. CDR3 nucleotides: TGCAGCGTTCATCGGGGGGGCCGGGAGACCCAGTACTTC.

The genes are TRBV7-8 and TRBJ1-1; D remains unclear. The CDR3 sequence is 17 residues long. Germline loops: CDR1 SGHVS, CDR2 FQNEAQ. The germline V and J ends were trimmed by 0 bases and 5 bases, with 19 bases remaining between them. CDR3 sequence: CASSLARGSSLGTEAFF. For the CDR3, the DNA is TGTGCCAGCAGCTTAGCACGGGGATCTAGCCTGGGTACTGAAGCTTTCTTT.

This chain uses TRBV5-6 with TRBJ1-2, with D unresolved. V lost 0 bases and J 2 bases, leaving 8 bases between the germline ends. The CDR3 contains 14 residues. Germline CDR1 and CDR2: SGHDT and YYEEEE. The CDR3 DNA sequence: TGTGCCAGCAGCTTGGGGTGGGAGAACTATGGCTACACCTTC. Translating gives CASSLGWENYGYTF.

The rearrangement uses TRBV7-2 and TRBJ2-7, with 7 positions matching TRBD2. V trimming: 0 bases; J trimming: 2 bases; junction bases outside the gene matches: 7. CDR1 is SGHTA and CDR2 is FQGNSA in the germline V gene. The CDR3 has 16 amino acids. The CDR3 protein is CASSLAPSGSPYEQYF. In nucleotides, the CDR3 is TGTGCCAGCAGCTTAGCGCCTAGCGGTTCTCCCTACGAGCAGTACTTC.

CDR3 in amino acids: CASSQDWRVGANVLTF. The CDR3 region has the DNA TGCGCCAGCAGCCAAGATTGGAGGGTTGGGGCCAACGTCCTGACTTTC. V is TRBV4-3 and J is TRBJ2-6; a weak D match, TRBD2 (6 bases). The V end was cut by 0 bases, the J end by 3 bases, with 9 bases between. CDR1 and CDR2 from the germline V gene are LGHNA and YSLEER. The CDR3 is made up of 16 amino acids.

The chain has TRBV7-9 and TRBJ2-1; TRBD2 matches at 9 bases. This CDR3 is 15 amino acids long. J gave up 4 bases and V 5 bases, and 6 bases lay outside the gene matches. Per germline, CDR1 SEHNR and CDR2 FQNEAQ (reference sequence). CDR3 in DNA: TGTGCCAGCAGCCCCCGCGGGGGGGAATACAATGAGCAGTTCTTC. Its protein is CASSPRGGEYNEQFF. Full variable domain (missing parts from reference TRBV7-9 and TRBJ2-1): DTGVSQNPRHKITKRGQNVTFRCDPISEHNRLYWYRQTLGQGPEFLTYFQNEAQLEKSRLLSDRFSAERPKGSFSTLEIQRTEQGDSAMYLCASSPRGGEYNEQFFGPGTRLTVL.

V usage is TRBV2 and J usage is TRBJ2-2; 12 bases line up with TRBD1. The V gene's germline CDR1 is SNHLY and CDR2 FYNNEI. J was trimmed by 5 bases and V by 9 bases; bases with no gene match: 4. The CDR3 is made up of 14 amino acids. CDR3 nucleotide sequence: TGTGCCAGGGGACAGGGGGCGAGGACCGGGGAGCTGTTTTTT. Encoded protein: CARGQGARTGELFF.

The V gene is TRBV6-1, the J gene TRBJ2-7, with 9 bases fitting TRBD1. Germline CDR1 reads MNHNS; CDR2 reads SASEGT. The ends lost 4 bases at V and 1 base at J; junction bases unmatched: 11. This CDR3 region has 17 residues. The CDR3 protein is CASSALLLGQGSYEQYF. DNA of the CDR3: TGTGCCAGCAGTGCCCTTCTTTTGGGACAGGGATCCTACGAGCAGTACTTC.

V is TRBV7-2 and J is TRBJ2-3; tentative D call: TRBD1 (5 bases). The CDR3 loop spans 15 amino acids. Between the trimmed V and J ends, which lost 5 bases and 1 base, there was a span of 13 bases. CDR1 is SGHTA and CDR2 is FQGNSA in the germline V gene. The CDR3 nucleotides read TGTGCCAGCAGCCTCCTAGGGGCCCGCACAGATACGCAGTATTTT. Translation: CASSLLGARTDTQYF. Together with reference TRBV7-2 and TRBJ2-3, the CDR3 gives the full variable domain: GAGVSQSPSNKVTEKGKDVELRCDPISGHTALYWYRQSLGQGLEFLIYFQGNSAPDKSGLPSDRFSAERTGGSVSTLTIQRTQQEDSAVYLCASSLLGARTDTQYFGPGTRLTVL.

The chain is built from TRBV4-3 and TRBJ2-3; TRBD2 aligns across 9 bases. Germline V gives CDR1 LGHNA, CDR2 YSLEER. The V and J ends lost 2 bases and 0 bases, in that order; junction bases with no gene match: 3. CDR3 length: 16 residues. In DNA form, the CDR3 reads TGCGCCAGCAGCCAATCCGCGGGGGGGAGCACAGATACGCAGTATTTT. This codes for CASSQSAGGSTDTQYF.

This clone occurred once. V usage is TRBV4-2 and J usage is TRBJ1-3; TRBD1 matches 8 bases. V dropped 7 bases and J dropped 2; count of bases not matched to a gene: 7. Germline V gene sequence: CDR1 LGHNA, CDR2 YNFKEQ. This CDR3 contains 15 residues. The CDR3 reads CASTPRTGTGNTIYF. The CDR3 DNA follows: TGTGCCAGCACCCCAAGGACAGGGACTGGAAACACCATATATTTT.

V gene TRBV13 combines with J gene TRBJ2-3; weak D call: TRBD2 (5 bases). This CDR3 is 17 amino acids long. The germline gives CDR1 PRHDT, CDR2 FYEKMQ (reference sequence). Trimming took off 2 bases at V and 0 bases at J, with 15 bases between the two ends. CDR3 amino acids: CASSLSVEGTSTDTQYF. The CDR3 coding sequence is TGTGCCAGCAGCTTATCGGTCGAGGGAACTAGCACAGATACGCAGTATTTT.